This is a list of T cell receptor beta chains from one sample in a study of blood T cell repertoires in COVID-19. Assay: immunoSEQ multiplex PCR; the TCRdb copy retains only in-frame clones and omits some. Counted here are under 55,000 clones, more than 85% occurring once; the ten biggest clones make up 5% to 6%. What was sequenced was peripheral blood. The receptor source for this set is a middle-aged man with active COVID-19. Each CDR3 is given without its conserved first and last residue. The order of the fields is V gene, J gene, CDR3 protein.

TRBV5-8	TRBJ1-5	ASSYLTGVYNQPQH
TRBV30	TRBJ2-2	ALTQRGDTGELF
TRBV7-7	TRBJ2-1	ASSKTSGRNEQF
TRBV24-1	TRBJ1-1	ATSDTAAGNTEAF
TRBV2	TRBJ2-7	ASSVDAGPPEQY
TRBV5-8	TRBJ2-3	ASSFFGAADTQY
TRBV6-1	TRBJ1-2	ASTDRARGQEAPYGYT
TRBV2	TRBJ2-1	ASSEGGREQF
TRBV29-1	TRBJ1-2	SVGGQGNWGYT
TRBV4-2	TRBJ2-2	ASSRGGDPGELF
TRBV14	TRBJ1-1	ASSQDQFSAF
TRBV18	TRBJ2-5	ASSQGLGVTQY
TRBV20-1	TRBJ1-5	SASVGIGQNSNQPQH
TRBV5-5	TRBJ1-2	ASSSGTGVYYGYT
TRBV3-1/TRBV3-2	TRBJ1-1	ASSPGQGVETEAF
TRBV5-1	TRBJ2-3	ASSLASTSGRSTDTQY
TRBV5-6	TRBJ2-7	ASSSPAWAGEQY
TRBV9	TRBJ2-7	ASSVASYNEQY
TRBV5-1	TRBJ2-1	ASSLATGQQEQF
TRBV2	TRBJ2-2	ASSANSGRTGELF
TRBV2	TRBJ1-1	ATTWGEDTEAF
TRBV30	TRBJ1-1	AWSLLGRDDTEAF
TRBV15	TRBJ2-3	ATSNDRASSTDTQY
TRBV5-1	TRBJ1-1	ASSLAPVPNTEAF
TRBV28	TRBJ1-5	ASSTAGQPQH
TRBV7-3	TRBJ2-7	ASSLTPQGAYEQY
TRBV19	TRBJ1-2	ASSPPFWAMNNYGYT
TRBV13	TRBJ2-3	ASGWRAPADTQY
TRBV24-1	TRBJ2-7	ATSGLAGVYEQY
TRBV29-1	TRBJ2-6	SVVGQGATGANVLT
TRBV11-2	TRBJ2-7	ASSFDRDYEQY
TRBV7-3	TRBJ2-3	ASSLGASGSTDTQY
TRBV5-3	TRBJ2-7	ARSRTGRLEQY
TRBV19	TRBJ1-2	ASTVSDFYGYT
TRBV5-1	TRBJ2-3	ASRVSGLTDTQY
TRBV13	TRBJ1-2	ASSFDRGLDGYT
TRBV5-1	TRBJ1-6	ASSPGTGYSPLH
TRBV30	TRBJ1-6	AWSALDTDNSPLH
TRBV28	TRBJ2-3	ASSLRGQGGPDTQY
TRBV7-2	TRBJ2-7	ASSLEDSRTVQY
TRBV6-5	TRBJ2-7	ASNSGSYEQY
TRBV28	TRBJ1-2	APKGHTT
TRBV24-1	TRBJ2-2	ATSDLTGETGELF
TRBV19	TRBJ1-5	ASSGSSRDQPQH
TRBV19	TRBJ2-7	ASTYSGSGVYEQY